Following are 25 T cell receptor beta chains from one sample sequenced in a study of blood T cell repertoires in COVID-19. Only in-frame clones appear in the TCRdb table, and some are missing; sequencing was by immunoSEQ multiplex PCR. The sample has about 160,000 clones; approximately 81% are singletons. Sequenced material: peripheral blood. Source of these receptors: a man in his forties with acute or convalescent COVID-19.

The chain is built from TRBV27 and TRBJ2-1; 7 bases line up with TRBD1. Trimming cost V 5 bases and J 0 bases; bases outside gene matches: 10. This CDR3 comprises 17 residues. The germline CDR1 and CDR2 sequences are MNHEY and SMNVEV (reference sequence). The CDR3 region is CASSLGDRPSSYNEQFF. CDR3 coding DNA: TGTGCCAGCAGTCTTGGGGACAGACCAAGCTCCTACAATGAGCAGTTCTTC.

This chain uses TRBV29-1 with TRBJ1-2, with 8 bases that match TRBD1. With 6 bases clipped from V and 7 bases from J, the junction kept 13 bases outside the gene matches. Looked up from germline, CDR1 is SQVTM and CDR2 is ANQGSEA. This CDR3 has 14 amino acids. The CDR3 is CSVHRRTGPGGYTF. The CDR3 DNA is TGCAGCGTCCACAGAAGGACAGGGCCTGGTGGCTACACCTTC. Full variable domain (rest looked up from reference TRBV29-1 and TRBJ1-2): SAVISQKPSRDICQRGTSLTIQCQVDSQVTMMFWYRQQPGQSLTLIATANQGSEATYESGFVIDKFPISRPNLTFSTLTVSNMSPEDSSIYLCSVHRRTGPGGYTFGSGTRLTVV.

This chain links TRBV29-1 with TRBJ2-1; D not certain. The V and J ends lost 0 bases and 15 bases respectively, with 18 bases between them. Germline V gives CDR1 SQVTM, CDR2 ANQGSEA. CDR3 length equals 13 residues. CDR3 region: CSVEEEFRTPPFF. As DNA, the CDR3 is TGCAGCGTTGAAGAAGAATTTAGAACCCCACCGTTCTTC.

The CDR3 DNA is TGCGCCAGCAGGGAGGGTATGGCGAGTAGTTACTACGAGCAGTACTTC. Translating gives CASREGMASSYYEQYF. The chain carries TRBV5-1 and TRBJ2-7; D perhaps matches TRBD2 (6 bases). The germline V gene has CDR1 SGHRS and CDR2 YFSETQ. Trimming removed 5 bases at V and 3 bases at J, with 21 bases between. The CDR3 runs to 16 residues.

The chain couples TRBV30 to TRBJ2-1, with 9 bases aligning to TRBD2. This CDR3 has 15 residues. Trimming took 2 bases from V and 2 from J; bases not matched to a gene: 4. CDR1 is GTSNPN, CDR2 SVGIG, per germline (reference sequence). The CDR3 bases are TGTGCCTGGAGTTTACTAGCGGGCACCTACAATGAGCAGTTCTTC. Its protein is CAWSLLAGTYNEQFF. The full variable domain, with the rest looked up from reference TRBV30 and TRBJ2-1, is SQTIHQWPATLVQPVGSPLSLECTVEGTSNPNLYWYRQAAGRGLQLLFYSVGIGQISSEVPQNLSASRPQDRQFILSSKKLLLSDSGFYLCAWSLLAGTYNEQFFGPGTRLTVL.

The chain uses TRBV27 and TRBJ2-5, with TRBD1 identical over 8 bases. CDR3 length: 12 residues. Looked up from germline, CDR1 is MNHEY and CDR2 is SMNVEV (reference sequence). The V segment lost 9 bases and the J segment 5 bases; nucleotides outside the gene matches: 5. CDR3 coding DNA: TGTGCCAGTCGCAGGGGGCTGGAGACCCAGTACTTC. Translated: CASRRGLETQYF.

This chain joins TRBV2 and TRBJ2-5; 13 nucleotides line up with TRBD2. Germline CDR1 is SNHLY and CDR2 is FYNNEI. The ends lost 3 bases at V and 1 base at J; junction bases unmatched: 2. The CDR3 has 16 amino acids. The DNA of the CDR3 is TGTGCCAGCAGTGACGGACTAGCGGGGGTCCAAGAGACCCAGTACTTC. Translated, it gives CASSDGLAGVQETQYF.

The chain has TRBV19 and TRBJ2-7; TRBD1 agrees at 9 bases. CDR3 length: 19 amino acids. The V gene's germline CDR1 is LNHDA and CDR2 SQIVND (reference sequence). V lost 2 bases, J lost 5 bases, and 19 bases stayed unmatched. Written as DNA, the CDR3 is TGTGCCAGTAGTATAATTGGCGTCGGTATGCCGGGACAGGGTCACGAGCAGTACTTC. This gives the protein CASSIIGVGMPGQGHEQYF.

The chain carries TRBV18 and TRBJ1-1; D may be TRBD1 (5 bases). This CDR3 comprises 14 residues. V was cut by 6 bases and J by 4 bases, with 15 bases left in between. From germline, CDR1 is KGHSH and CDR2 LQKENI. The CDR3 coding sequence is TGTGCCAGCTCTCAACAGGAGAGTAGCACTGAAGCTTTCTTT. Its translation is CASSQQESSTEAFF.

The J gene is TRBJ2-6, the V gene TRBV5-6; D is perhaps TRBD1 (6 bases). Germline loops: CDR1 SGHDT, CDR2 YYEEEE. The CDR3 length is 17 residues. Trimming shortened V by 3 bases and J by 1 base, and 14 bases separated the two germline ends. The CDR3 DNA reads as TGTGCCAGCAGCTCCAGTTTGGGGGCGTCTGGGGCCAACGTCCTGACTTTC. Translation: CASSSSLGASGANVLTF.

This sequence joins TRBV5-1 and TRBJ1-2; the match to TRBD1 covers 8 bases. Germline V gene lookup returns CDR1 SGHRS and CDR2 YFSETQ. The CDR3 extends over 16 amino acids. After removal of 4 bases from V and 4 bases from J, the junction contained 12 bases not matched to a gene. The CDR3: CASSLQIGQGGYGYTF. DNA for the CDR3: TGCGCCAGCAGCCTTCAAATCGGACAGGGTGGCTATGGCTACACCTTC.

The DNA of the CDR3 is TGTGCCAGCAGCTCGGGACAGGATCGTCATGGCTACACCTTC. Translated, it gives CASSSGQDRHGYTF. The chain recombines TRBV7-9 with TRBJ1-2; 8 nucleotides match TRBD1. Germline lookup yields CDR1 SEHNR and CDR2 FQNEAQ (reference sequence). The V segment lost 4 bases and the J segment 6 bases; nucleotides outside the gene matches: 7. CDR3 length: 14 residues.

The V and J genes are TRBV18 and TRBJ1-6, with 11 bases fitting TRBD1. This CDR3 has 17 amino acids. CDR1 KGHSH and CDR2 LQKENI come from the germline V gene. Unmatched junction bases numbered 6, after V lost 2 bases and J lost 6 bases. CDR3 in amino acids: CASSPTKGTGGNSPLHF. In nucleotides, the CDR3 is TGTGCCAGCTCACCAACTAAAGGGACAGGGGGTAATTCACCCCTCCACTTT. The whole variable domain, filled in from reference TRBV18 and TRBJ1-6, reads NAGVMQNPRHLVRRRGQEARLRCSPMKGHSHVYWYRQLPEEGLKFMVYLQKENIIDESGMPKERFSAEFPKEGPSILRIQQVVRGDSAAYFCASSPTKGTGGNSPLHFGNGTRLTVT.

The chain uses TRBV11-2 and TRBJ1-6; the match to TRBD1 covers 8 bases. Trimming took 5 bases from V and 7 from J; bases not matched to a gene: 4. From germline, CDR1 is SGHAT and CDR2 FQNNGV. The CDR3 covers 14 residues. Written as DNA, the CDR3 is TGTGCCAGCAGCGTGGACAGGGTAAATTCACCCCTCCACTTT. Residues: CASSVDRVNSPLHF.

The chain recombines TRBV5-1 with TRBJ1-6, with 10 bases identical to TRBD1. This CDR3 is 16 amino acids long. Germline lookup yields CDR1 SGHRS and CDR2 YFSETQ. With V trimmed by 1 base and J by 9 bases, 7 bases remained unmatched. The CDR3 protein is CASSLKNDRGPSPLHF. The DNA for the CDR3 is TGCGCCAGCAGCTTGAAAAACGACAGGGGGCCTTCACCCCTCCACTTT.

The CDR3: CASSLEAGPNNEQFF. The CDR3 DNA is TGTGCCAGCAGCTTAGAAGCGGGGCCAAACAATGAGCAGTTCTTC. The gene calls are TRBV13 and TRBJ2-1; 7 bases match TRBD2. The CDR3 is 15 amino acids. V dropped 1 base and J dropped 5; count of bases not matched to a gene: 5. Germline CDR1 reads PRHDT; CDR2 reads FYEKMQ (reference sequence).

This rearrangement joins TRBV3-1 (or the pseudogene TRBV3-2) to TRBJ1-1, with TRBD1 identical over 8 bases. V shed 0 bases and J 8 bases; nucleotides not matched to a gene: 5. The CDR3 runs 14 residues. Germline V gene sequence: CDR1 LGHDT, CDR2 YNNKEL (reference sequence). In nucleotides, the CDR3 is TGTGCCAGCAGCCAAGAAAACAGGGGGGCGGAAGCTTTCTTT. It specifies CASSQENRGAEAFF.

J is TRBJ1-1 and V is TRBV5-6, with D maybe TRBD1 (6 bases). The V end was cut by 0 bases, the J end by 1 base, with 10 bases between. The CDR3 has 15 residues. CDR1 and CDR2 (germline): SGHDT, YYEEEE. CDR3 sequence reads: CASSLETGQNTEAFF. Written as DNA, the CDR3 is TGTGCCAGCAGCTTGGAAACGGGACAGAACACTGAAGCTTTCTTT.

The J gene is TRBJ2-3, the V gene TRBV5-1; TRBD2 might be the D (5 bases). V was cut by 4 bases and J by 3 bases, with 9 bases left in between. Germline lookup yields CDR1 SGHRS and CDR2 YFSETQ. This CDR3 region has 13 residues. For the CDR3, the DNA is TGCGCCAGCAGCCCGTCGGGGACAGATACGCAGTATTTT. Translated: CASSPSGTDTQYF.

The rearrangement joins TRBV27 to TRBJ2-1, with TRBD1 identical over 10 bases. This CDR3 contains 14 residues. The V segment lost 3 bases and the J segment 7 bases; nucleotides outside the gene matches: 3. CDR1 is MNHEY and CDR2 is SMNVEV in the germline V gene (reference sequence). This CDR3 reads CASSFRTGGNEQFF. CDR3 nucleotides: TGTGCCAGCAGTTTCAGGACAGGGGGGAATGAGCAGTTCTTC.

This clone was seen more than once but under ten times. CDR3 in DNA: TGTGCCAGCAGCCAAGGGACAGGCCTTTTAGCTGAAGCTTTCTTT. Its translation: CASSQGTGLLAEAFF. This chain joins TRBV14 and TRBJ1-1, with 7 bases identical to TRBD1. CDR1 is SGHDN, CDR2 FVKESK, per germline. With V trimmed by 1 base and J by 6 bases, 8 bases remained unmatched. This CDR3 is built from 15 residues.

V gene TRBV27 combines with J gene TRBJ1-2, with 7 nucleotides matching TRBD1. Germline CDR1 is MNHEY and CDR2 is SMNVEV (reference sequence). Trimming took 5 bases from V and 4 from J; bases not matched to a gene: 10. CDR3 length: 15 residues. The CDR3 sequence: CASSPGDRDSYGYTF. The CDR3 region has the DNA TGTGCCAGCAGTCCTGGAGACAGGGATTCCTATGGCTACACCTTC.

The V gene is TRBV6-5, the J gene TRBJ1-4; 8 bases map to TRBD1. The CDR3 contains 15 residues. Germline V gene lookup returns CDR1 MNHEY and CDR2 SVGAGI. The J segment lost 8 bases and the V segment lost 5 bases, leaving 10 bases of the junction unmatched. The CDR3 is CASSTLRDRREKLFF. CDR3 nucleotide sequence: TGTGCCAGCAGTACACTCCGGGACAGGAGAGAAAAACTGTTTTTT.

V is TRBV19 and J is TRBJ2-6; no reliable D call. V dropped 2 bases and J dropped 2 bases, with 7 bases sitting between them. Germline V gives CDR1 LNHDA, CDR2 SQIVND (reference sequence). This CDR3 comprises 15 residues. CDR3 residues: CASSIQETGANVLTF. In DNA, the CDR3 is TGTGCCAGTAGTATACAGGAAACTGGGGCCAACGTCCTGACTTTC.

This clone was picked up one time. CDR3 protein: CASSEMGAGNTEAFF. As DNA, the CDR3 is TGTGCCAGCAGTGAGATGGGGGCAGGGAACACTGAAGCTTTCTTT. The chain joins TRBV3-1 (or the pseudogene TRBV3-2) to TRBJ1-1; tentative D call: TRBD1 (6 bases). The CDR3 is 15 residues long. The V gene lost 6 bases and the J gene lost 1 base, with 15 bases spanning the gap. The germline V gene has CDR1 LGHDT and CDR2 YNNKEL (reference sequence).